One and the same sample provided the 15 T cell receptor beta chains below, sequenced in a study of T cells expressing NK-cell markers. Using the 5' RACE reads, TCRdb records one entry per CDR3 protein without DNA. The table lists some 460,000 distinct CDR3 sequences. The specimen sequenced was blood T cells: a sorted CD56 or NKG2C T cell subset, CD4+ or CD8+ T cells, or bulk PBMC T cells (not recorded which). Every receptor here comes from a woman aged 50 to 60 in good health.

V gene TRBV12-3 or TRBV12-4 combines with J gene TRBJ2-2; TCRdb designates TRBD2, a call that cannot be tested without DNA. The CDR3 totals 17 residues. CDR3 sequence: CATDMAPRLANTGELFF.

The chain recombines TRBV20-1 with TRBJ2-5; TCRdb's D call of TRBD1 is untestable without DNA. The CDR3 spans 12 residues. The germline gives CDR1 DFQATT, CDR2 SNEGSKA (reference sequence). The CDR3 reads CSARRGQETQYF.

The chain employs TRBV29-1 and TRBJ2-5; without DNA, the TCRdb call of TRBD1 cannot be checked. Germline V gene data show CDR1 as SQVTM and CDR2 as ANQGSEA. The CDR3 consists of 12 residues. CDR3 in amino acids: CSGIRPGWTQYF. Full variable domain (rest looked up from reference TRBV29-1 and TRBJ2-5): SAVISQKPSRDICQRGTSLTIQCQVDSQVTMMFWYRQQPGQSLTLIATANQGSEATYESGFVIDKFPISRPNLTFSTLTVSNMSPEDSSIYLCSGIRPGWTQYFGPGTRLLVL.

J is TRBJ2-4 and V is TRBV12-3 or TRBV12-4; TCRdb outputs TRBD1, but without DNA this stays unchecked. The length of the CDR3 is 15 residues. CDR3: CASSTSGTGKNIQYF.

The chain uses TRBV24-1 and TRBJ2-1; TCRdb's assignment of TRBD1 cannot be checked, as there is no DNA. The CDR3 has 16 amino acids. Germline V CDR1 and CDR2: KGHDR, SFDVKD. The CDR3 spells CATSDLRGGVYNEQFF.

J is TRBJ2-3 and V is TRBV5-1; TCRdb names TRBD1, which stays unverified in the absence of DNA. Germline CDR1 is SGHRS and CDR2 is YFSETQ. The CDR3 runs 13 residues. CDR3 amino acids: CASGRGETDTQYF.

This rearrangement joins TRBV3-1 to TRBJ2-5. The CDR3 sequence is 15 residues long. Germline CDR1 LGHDT, CDR2 YNNKEL (reference sequence). CDR3 region: CASSLLESGMETQYF.

The CDR3 loop is CSARSSGTSGRNTQYF. The rearrangement links TRBV20-1 to TRBJ2-3; there is no DNA to check the TCRdb D call of TRBD2. The CDR3 has 16 amino acids. From germline, CDR1 is DFQATT and CDR2 SNEGSKA (reference sequence).

Here the CDR3 reads CASSHSRGGYEQYF. The chain carries TRBV12-3 or TRBV12-4 and TRBJ2-7. The CDR3 extends over 14 amino acids.

The chain's CDR3 is CATSLAGGGADTQYF. The chain carries TRBV24-1 and TRBJ2-3; with no DNA, the TCRdb D assignment of TRBD2 cannot be verified. This CDR3 is 15 amino acids long. Germline CDR1 reads KGHDR; CDR2 reads SFDVKD.

V gene TRBV3-1 combines with J gene TRBJ2-2. This CDR3 has 13 residues. The germline CDR1 and CDR2 sequences are LGHDT and YNNKEL (reference sequence). The CDR3 reads CASRAEGSGELFF.

The chain employs TRBV24-1 and TRBJ2-5. The germline V gene encodes CDR1 KGHDR and CDR2 SFDVKD. The CDR3 length is 12 residues. The CDR3 region is CATSTLRGTQYF.

V usage is TRBV14 and J usage is TRBJ2-1; as DNA is missing, the TRBD2 call by TCRdb cannot be tested. This CDR3 has 17 residues. CDR1 and CDR2 from the germline V gene are SGHDN and FVKESK. This CDR3 reads CASSPLSSGRFLNEQFF.

This chain links TRBV24-1 with TRBJ2-1; TCRdb gives TRBD2 as the D gene, but with no DNA this cannot be confirmed. Germline V gene sequence: CDR1 KGHDR, CDR2 SFDVKD. The CDR3 is made up of 17 amino acids. The CDR3 loop reads CATSDGASGRTYNEQFF.

The V call is TRBV20-1, the J call TRBJ2-1. The CDR3 consists of 13 residues. Per the germline V gene, CDR1 is DFQATT and CDR2 is SNEGSKA (reference sequence). This chain's CDR3 is CSARFLESSEQFF.